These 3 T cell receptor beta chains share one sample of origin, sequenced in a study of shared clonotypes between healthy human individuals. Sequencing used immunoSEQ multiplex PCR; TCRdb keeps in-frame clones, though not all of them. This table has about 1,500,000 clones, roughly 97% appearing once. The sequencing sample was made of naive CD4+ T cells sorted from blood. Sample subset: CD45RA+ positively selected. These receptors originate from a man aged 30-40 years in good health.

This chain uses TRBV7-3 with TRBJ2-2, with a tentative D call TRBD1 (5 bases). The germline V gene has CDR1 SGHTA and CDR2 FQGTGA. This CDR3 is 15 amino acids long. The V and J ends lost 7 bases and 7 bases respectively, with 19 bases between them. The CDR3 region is CASKFDRGTGGELFF. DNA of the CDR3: TGTGCCAGCAAGTTTGATAGGGGCACGGGCGGGGAGCTGTTTTTT.

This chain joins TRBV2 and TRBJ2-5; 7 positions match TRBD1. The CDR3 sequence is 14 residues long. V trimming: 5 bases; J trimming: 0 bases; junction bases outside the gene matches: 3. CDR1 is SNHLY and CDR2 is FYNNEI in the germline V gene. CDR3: CASSQQGNQETQYF. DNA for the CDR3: TGTGCCAGCAGTCAACAGGGGAACCAAGAGACCCAGTACTTC.

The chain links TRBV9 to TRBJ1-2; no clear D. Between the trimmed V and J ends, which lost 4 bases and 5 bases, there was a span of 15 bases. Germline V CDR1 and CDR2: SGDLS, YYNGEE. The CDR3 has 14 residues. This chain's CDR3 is CASSSPLKRYGYTF. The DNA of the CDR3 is TGTGCCAGCAGCTCCCCTTTAAAGAGGTATGGCTACACCTTC. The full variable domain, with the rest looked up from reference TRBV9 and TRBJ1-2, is DSGVTQTPKHLITATGQRVTLRCSPRSGDLSVYWYQQSLDQGLQFLIQYYNGEERAKGNILERFSAQQFPDLHSELNLSSLELGDSALYFCASSSPLKRYGYTFGSGTRLTVV.